The source of this TCR beta chain is a study of blood T cell repertoires in COVID-19. On the study more broadly: COVID-19 samples collected from the United States, Italy and Spain covered acute and convalescent phases. PBMCs, B-cell-depleted T cells, or T cells provided the cDNA or gDNA that made up the material.

This clone was recorded only once. In the study's own analysis: Researchers report that nucleated cell counts were estimated from reference gene primer amplification. Generated by immunoSEQ multiplex PCR, the TCRdb table keeps only in-frame clones and is missing some. The V and J calls and clone size were taken over from that table, and D and trimming were inferred from the DNA. The sample has roughly 43,000 clones, more than 75% seen once. This TCR came from a human donor in a cohort sampled during active COVID-19. The sequencing input was peripheral blood.

The CDR3 spells CASSLKRGSYEQYF. CDR3 coding DNA: TGTGCCAGCAGCTTAAAACGGGGTAGCTACGAGCAGTACTTC. V usage is TRBV27 and J usage is TRBJ2-7, with D tentatively TRBD2 (5 bases). Germline V lookup: CDR1 MNHEY, CDR2 SMNVEV (reference sequence). V was trimmed by 6 bases and J by 3 bases, leaving 15 bases between them. The CDR3 is 14 residues long.